This T cell receptor (beta chain) was recovered during a study of radiotherapy plus CTLA-4 blockade in lung cancer. Repertoires were generated with immunoSEQ multiplex PCR, while TCRdb's copy carries only in-frame clones and drops some. This table has roughly 100,000 clones, 82% appearing once. The sequencing here drew on peripheral blood, taken from a patient treated with radiotherapy plus ipilimumab. This clonotype was sampled from a human donor with non-small cell lung cancer who had a partial response to radiotherapy plus ipilimumab.

This CDR3 reads CASSFGLAGDGFLGDEQFF. The DNA for the CDR3 is TGCGCCAGCAGCTTCGGACTAGCGGGAGATGGTTTCTTAGGCGATGAGCAGTTCTTC. This chain links TRBV5-1 with TRBJ2-1, with 13 bases lining up with TRBD2. Unmatched junction bases numbered 16, after V lost 2 bases and J lost 8 bases. Germline-derived CDR1 and CDR2 are SGHRS and YFSETQ. The CDR3 is made up of 19 amino acids.